The entry below describes one T cell receptor (beta chain). As yet, its antigen is unknown. The CDR3 loop spans 17 amino acids. After removal of 0 bases from V and 9 bases from J, the junction contained 7 bases not matched to a gene. Germline CDR1 and CDR2: KGHSH and LQKENI. This entry is derived from a study of graft-versus-host responses after intestinal transplantation. For the study at large: Tacrolimus and steroids were given for two to three years to all recipients after anti-thymocyte globulin induction.

Libraries were prepared by immunoSEQ multiplex PCR; TCRdb keeps only in-frame clonotypes and omits some of them. The sample holds about 85,000 clones; about four fifths are singletons and the top ten take 0.83%. This receptor was identified in a human donor who received an intestinal transplant. The source material was unstimulated CD4+ T cells sorted from spleen or lymph node cells, sampled before intestinal transplant. This chain connects TRBV18 to TRBJ2-1; TRBD2 matches at 14 bases. The CDR3 DNA is TGTGCCAGCTCACCACCTATGGGACTAGCGGGAGAAGGTGAGCAGTTCTTC. Translating it yields CASSPPMGLAGEGEQFF.